The clone carrying this TCR beta chain came up a few times. Its specificity is unknown. The entry originates in a study of T cells after yellow fever vaccination. Study-level points and caveats: Most clones from primary vaccination were detected again post-booster (almost 98% CD4, 88% CD8).

TCRdb itself ran the 5' RACE reads through MiXCR, one entry per CDR3 protein. In the table there are about 300,000 distinct CDR3 sequences, 6.8% of which are singletons. V was clipped by 0 bases and J by 3 bases, with 8 bases between them. The CDR3 is 14 residues long. Germline assignment: CDR1 SGHRS and CDR2 YFSETQ. This chain links TRBV5-1 with TRBJ2-3; perhaps TRBD1 as D (5 bases). The sequencing here drew on PBMCs, taken 45 days after the first yellow fever vaccination. The sequence was collected from a man aged 18 to 30 who received the YFV17D yellow fever vaccine. This CDR3 is CASSLDRWTDTQYF. In DNA, the CDR3 is TGCGCCAGCAGCTTGGACAGGTGGACAGATACGCAGTATTTT.